The rows below give T cell receptor beta chains drawn from one sample of a study of T cells after yellow fever vaccination. MiXCR, run by TCRdb on the 5' RACE reads, gives a single entry per CDR3 protein. The table has 230,000 or so distinct CDR3 sequences, about 3.5% seen once. The sample consisted of PBMCs, taken 15 days after the yellow fever booster vaccination. The source of these receptors is a man in his late teens or twenties who received the YFV17D yellow fever vaccine. Both conserved end residues are part of each CDR3. The order of the fields is V gene, D gene, J gene, clone size, CDR3 DNA, CDR3 protein. A D gene is named only where the DNA matches it firmly. The size field is filled for only some rows; it gives once, few, many or a size class.

>TRBV5-1|.|TRBJ1-4|many
TGCGCCAGCTACGACCCCAGGAATGAAAAACTGTTTTTT
CASYDPRNEKLFF
>TRBV18|.|TRBJ2-5|many
TGTGCCAGCAAAATCCGGACGGTACAAGAGACCCAGTACTTC
CASKIRTVQETQYF
>TRBV15|TRBD2|TRBJ2-5|many
TGTGCCACCAGCAGAGATGGAGCGGGGGGGCTGGAGACCCAGTACTTC
CATSRDGAGGLETQYF
>TRBV7-3|TRBD2|TRBJ2-1|many
TGTGCCAGCAGCTTTAGCGGGGGGGGGAACAATGAGCAGTTCTTC
CASSFSGGGNNEQFF
>TRBV20-1|.|TRBJ2-1|many
TGCAGTGCTAGAGATTATAAGCGGGCTACTTACAATGAGCAGTTCTTC
CSARDYKRATYNEQFF
>TRBV7-6|.|TRBJ1-5|many
TGTGCCAGCAGCCTATCCGGGACATCAAATCAGCCCCAGCATTTT
CASSLSGTSNQPQHF
>TRBV12-3/TRBV12-4|.|TRBJ1-1|many
TGTGCCAGCAGCTCGCAGCGGGGGGGGTACACTGAAGCTTTCTTT
CASSSQRGGYTEAFF
>TRBV2|TRBD1|TRBJ2-4|many
TGTGCCAGCAGAAAACAGGGGCTAGCCAAAAACATTCAGTACTTC
CASRKQGLAKNIQYF
>TRBV3-1|.|TRBJ2-1|many
TGTGCCAGCAGCCAGAACTTAGCAGGCTTTACCTACAATGAGCAGTTCTTC
CASSQNLAGFTYNEQFF
>TRBV7-6|TRBD1|TRBJ1-1|many
TGTGCCAGCAGCTCAGAACCGACAGGGGAGGCGAACACTGAAGCTTTCTTT
CASSSEPTGEANTEAFF
>TRBV12-3/TRBV12-4|.|TRBJ2-5|many
TGTGCCAGCAGTCGCAAAGAGGCAGGTCAAGAGACCCAGTACTTC
CASSRKEAGQETQYF
>TRBV5-1|TRBD2|TRBJ2-3|many
TGCGCCAGCAGCTTCACGGGACTAGCGGGGACTAGCACAGATACGCAGTATTTT
CASSFTGLAGTSTDTQYF
>TRBV29-1|.|TRBJ2-7|many
TGCAGCTCCCTTGGGACGGGGTACGAGCAGTACTTC
CSSLGTGYEQYF
>TRBV5-1|.|TRBJ1-2|many
TGCGCCAGCAGCTTGGAGGGGGACGGCTACACCTTC
CASSLEGDGYTF
>TRBV2|.|TRBJ2-3|many
TGTGCCAGCAGGGGCGAGGCAGATACGCAGTATTTT
CASRGEADTQYF
>TRBV29-1|.|TRBJ1-2|many
TGCAGCGTTGCCAGTCAGCCCTATGGCTACACCTTC
CSVASQPYGYTF
>TRBV5-4|TRBD2|TRBJ2-1|many
TGTGCCAGCGGGCCACTCCCTGCGGGGGGGGGTCAGGAGCAGTTCTTC
CASGPLPAGGGQEQFF
>TRBV6-2/TRBV6-3|TRBD1|TRBJ2-7|many
TGTGCCAGCAGTTGGGTACCGGACAGGGGTTCGTACGAGCAGTACTTC
CASSWVPDRGSYEQYF
>TRBV30|TRBD1|TRBJ1-2|many
TGTGCCTGGAGTGTACCTTTACTGGACAGGGGGCCGTATGGCTACACCTTC
CAWSVPLLDRGPYGYTF
>TRBV28|.|TRBJ2-1|many
TGTGCCATAGCCAGACAGCATGAGCAGTTCTTC
CAIARQHEQFF
>TRBV5-1|TRBD2|TRBJ2-3|many
TGCGCCAGCAGCTTCCTTAGCGGGTACACAGATACGCAGTATTTT
CASSFLSGYTDTQYF
>TRBV7-9|.|TRBJ2-2|many
TGTGCCAGCACTTCCGGTCTTGCGGAGCTGTTTTTT
CASTSGLAELFF
>TRBV24-1|.|TRBJ2-1|many
TGTGCCACCAGTGATTCCCAACGAACCCGGACAAGCGACAATGAGCAGTTCTTC
CATSDSQRTRTSDNEQFF
>TRBV12-3/TRBV12-4|.|TRBJ1-6|many
TGTGCCACCAAGGATAACTATAATTCACCCCTCCACTTT
CATKDNYNSPLHF
>TRBV20-1|.|TRBJ1-2|many
TGCAGTGCCCACTCACCTCCTCCCTGGTTTTTAGGCTACACCTTC
CSAHSPPPWFLGYTF
>TRBV7-2|.|TRBJ2-3|many
TGTGCCAGCAGCGCGCCCACCAAAGATACGCAGTATTTT
CASSAPTKDTQYF
>TRBV7-2|.|TRBJ2-1|many
TGTGCCAGCAGCCCTAGCCTTGCTGAGCAGTTCTTC
CASSPSLAEQFF
>TRBV20-1|.|TRBJ1-1|many
TGCAGTGCTAGGGACGGCCGAACGAACACTGAAGCTTTCTTT
CSARDGRTNTEAFF
>TRBV12-3/TRBV12-4|TRBD1|TRBJ1-2|few
TGTGCCAGCACCGCCCCCCGGGACAGGGGGTATGGCGTGGATGGCTACACCTTC
CASTAPRDRGYGVDGYTF
>TRBV5-6|TRBD2|TRBJ2-3|many
TGTGCCAGCAGCTTCCTAGCGGGGGAGCTGTCCACAGATACGCAGTATTTT
CASSFLAGELSTDTQYF
>TRBV7-2|.|TRBJ2-2|many
TGTGCCAGCAGCGACGGGACGGGCTACACCGGGGAGCTGTTTTTT
CASSDGTGYTGELFF
>TRBV7-2|.|TRBJ1-2|many
TGTGCCAGCAGCCGAGACAGCTCCTCCTATGGCTACACCTTC
CASSRDSSSYGYTF
>TRBV5-1|TRBD1|TRBJ1-2|many
TGCGCCAGCAGCTTGGGCCTTACAGGGGTAGATGGCTACACCTTC
CASSLGLTGVDGYTF
>TRBV5-4|.|TRBJ2-1|.
TGTGCCAGCAGCTTCGGTCCGGGCATCAATGAGCAGTTCTTC
CASSFGPGINEQFF
>TRBV2|.|TRBJ2-5|many
TGTGCCAGCAGACAGGGTTCGGAGACCCAGTACTTC
CASRQGSETQYF
>TRBV6-6|TRBD2|TRBJ2-5|many
TGTGCCAGCAGTTACCCCCAGCGGGGGGGCGGGACCCAGTACTTC
CASSYPQRGGGTQYF
>TRBV20-1|TRBD2|TRBJ2-2|many
TGCAGTGCTAGGGGGTTAACTAGCGGGGGACTAACCGGGGAGCTGTTTTTT
CSARGLTSGGLTGELFF
>TRBV20-1|.|TRBJ1-2|many
TGCAGTGCTAGAGATTACCGAAACTATGGCTACACCTTC
CSARDYRNYGYTF
>TRBV21-1|.|TRBJ2-4|many
TGTGCCAGCAGCGGGCTGGGGGCGTCCGGGGACGGGAACATTCAGTACTTC
CASSGLGASGDGNIQYF
>TRBV12-3/TRBV12-4|TRBD1|TRBJ2-1|many
TGTGCCAGCAGTCCATCCTATCATGACAGGGGGGTTGGCAATGAGCAGTTCTTC
CASSPSYHDRGVGNEQFF
>TRBV6-2/TRBV6-3|TRBD2|TRBJ2-3|many
TGTGCCACGGGGATAGCGGGGGCCCCCGATACGCAGTATTTT
CATGIAGAPDTQYF
>TRBV4-3|.|TRBJ1-4|many
TGCGCCAGCAGCCAAGAGACCCGTGGACAGTCAAATGAAAAACTGTTTTTT
CASSQETRGQSNEKLFF
>TRBV28|.|TRBJ2-3|many
TGTGCCAGCAGTTTAGGGGGGGCCCACACAGATACGCAGTATTTT
CASSLGGAHTDTQYF
>TRBV2|.|TRBJ1-2|many
TGTGCCAGCGGCCAGGGTAACTATGGCTACACCTTC
CASGQGNYGYTF
>TRBV10-3|TRBD1|TRBJ1-2|many
TGTGCCATCTCCCCCGGGACAGGCGGAGGCACCTTC
CAISPGTGGGTF
>TRBV7-9|.|TRBJ2-3|many
TGTGCCAGCAGCTCCCGACGAGCGGCCCAGGGGGATACGCAGTATTTT
CASSSRRAAQGDTQYF
>TRBV7-6|.|TRBJ2-7|many
TGTGCCAGCAGCTCGGGGACCGCGAGCTCCTACGAGCAGTACTTC
CASSSGTASSYEQYF
>TRBV12-3/TRBV12-4|.|TRBJ1-5|many
TGTGCCAGCAGTTTAGAGGGTAGCAATCAGCCCCAGCATTTT
CASSLEGSNQPQHF
>TRBV2|.|TRBJ1-5|.
TGTGCCAGCAGTGAAGACGATCAGCCCCAGCATTTT
CASSEDDQPQHF
>TRBV4-3|TRBD1|TRBJ2-7|many
TGCGCCAGCAGCCAAGAGAGGACCAGGGGGTGGTACGAGCAGTACTTC
CASSQERTRGWYEQYF
>TRBV5-6|.|TRBJ2-4|many
TGTGCCAGCAGCTTCAGGGGCGAAGGGAACATTCAGTACTTC
CASSFRGEGNIQYF
>TRBV20-1|.|TRBJ1-5|many
TGCAGTGCTAGAGGTGGGCAGAGGAATCAGCCCCAGCATTTT
CSARGGQRNQPQHF
>TRBV5-1|TRBD1|TRBJ2-7|many
TGCGCCAGCAGCGCGGGACAGGGGGGCGAGCAGTACTTC
CASSAGQGGEQYF
>TRBV5-4|.|TRBJ2-3|many
TGTGCCAGCACCCCCCGGGGAAGAGGTGGGACAGATACGCAGTATTTT
CASTPRGRGGTDTQYF
>TRBV6-5|.|TRBJ2-7|many
TGTGCCAGCAGTTACTTGCCGGGGCCAAGAAGCTCCTACGAGCAGTACTTC
CASSYLPGPRSSYEQYF
>TRBV14|.|TRBJ2-1|few
TGTGCCAGCAGCCAAAACTATAGGGACGGTGACAATGAGCAGTTCTTC
CASSQNYRDGDNEQFF
>TRBV7-9|.|TRBJ2-3|many
TGTGCCAGCAGCTTAGACGGCGTGAGCACAGATACGCAGTATTTT
CASSLDGVSTDTQYF
>TRBV6-5|.|TRBJ2-3|many
TGTGCCAGCAGTTACTCGCCTAGCCCAGATACGCAGTATTTT
CASSYSPSPDTQYF
>TRBV9|TRBD1|TRBJ2-3|many
TGTGCCAGCAGCGTTAGACAGGGACCAGATACGCAGTATTTT
CASSVRQGPDTQYF
>TRBV5-1|TRBD1|TRBJ1-6|.
TGCGCCAGCAGCTGGGGACAGGGCGGCTCCTATAATTCACCCCTCCACTTT
CASSWGQGGSYNSPLHF